This TCR beta chain is drawn from a study of shared clonotypes between healthy human individuals. Whole-study findings and limits: The small donor group covered limited genetic and exposure diversity. Exclusively blood specimens were collected; tissue repertoires likely differ.

In the case of this clone: Its antigen remains unidentified.

Researchers divided each subset's genomic DNA evenly across several immunoSEQ plates. Original handling: ImmunoSEQ gave junction-only sequences without quality scores, so filtering differed. Libraries were prepared by immunoSEQ multiplex PCR; TCRdb keeps only in-frame clonotypes and omits some of them. That table is the source of V, J and clone size, and D and trimming were worked out from the DNA. The sample lists approximately 1.5 million clones; 98% were seen once. This CDR3 spans 20 amino acids. J lost 0 bases, V lost 2 bases, and 9 bases had no gene match. CDR1 SNHLY and CDR2 FYNNEI come from the germline V gene.

Input material: naive CD4+ T cells sorted from blood. Subset described: CD45RA+ positively selected. This receptor was identified in a young man in good health. The chain is built from TRBV2 and TRBJ2-3; 15 bases map to TRBD2. For the CDR3, the DNA is TGTGCCAGCAGTGAAACACCGGGACTAGCGGGAGGTATGAGCACAGATACGCAGTATTTT. This gives the protein CASSETPGLAGGMSTDTQYF. Using reference TRBV2 and TRBJ2-3 for the parts outside the CDR3, the full variable domain is EPEVTQTPSHQVTQMGQEVILRCVPISNHLYFYWYRQILGQKVEFLVSFYNNEISEKSEIFDDQFSVERPDGSNFTLKIRSTKLEDSAMYFCASSETPGLAGGMSTDTQYFGPGTRLTVL.